This is a list of T cell receptor beta chains from one sample in a study of blood T cells in healthy people across ages. TCRdb processed the 5' RACE reads anew with MiXCR; each CDR3 protein has one entry. The table records about 1.4 million distinct CDR3 sequences, approximately 59% of them present only once. Sequenced input: blood. The receptors derive from a man younger than 35 in good health. Both conserved end residues are part of each CDR3. A D gene is named only where the DNA matches it firmly. Clone size is not always given. Where it is, it says once, few, many or a class for expanded clones.

V	D	size	J	DNA	CDR3
TRBV4-3	NA	NA	TRBJ2-6	TGCGCCAGCAGCCTGAGCGCGCGTGGGGCCAACGTCCTGACTTTC	CASSLSARGANVLTF
TRBV4-1	NA	NA	TRBJ2-5	TGCGCCAGCGCTGGTCAGGGGATGGGAGAGACCCAGTACTTC	CASAGQGMGETQYF
TRBV12-3/TRBV12-4	TRBD1	NA	TRBJ1-5	TGTGCCAGCAGTTTAGGGACAGGGATATATAGCAATCAGCCCCAGCATTTT	CASSLGTGIYSNQPQHF
TRBV4-2	NA	NA	TRBJ1-4	TGTGCCAGCAGCCAGCTACGGAGGGGGAGTGAAAAACTGTTTTTT	CASSQLRRGSEKLFF
TRBV3-1	NA	NA	TRBJ2-1	TGTGCCAGCAGCCACTGGATTCTGGGTTTCGAGGACAATGAGCAGTTCTTC	CASSHWILGFEDNEQFF
TRBV7-8	NA	NA	TRBJ2-7	TGTGCCAGCAGCTTAGCCCACCCTAACCGGGACATTACCTACGAGCAGTACTTC	CASSLAHPNRDITYEQYF
TRBV12-3/TRBV12-4	NA	NA	TRBJ1-1	TGTGCCAGCAGTCAGTTGAGCACTGAAGCTTTCTTT	CASSQLSTEAFF
TRBV10-3	NA	NA	TRBJ1-1	TGTGCCATCAGAGTGGACCTACTGAACACTGGAGCTTTCTTT	CAIRVDLLNTGAFF
TRBV30	NA	NA	TRBJ1-5	TGTGCCTGGAGTACGGACGGTTACAATCAGCCCCAGCATTTT	CAWSTDGYNQPQHF
TRBV29-1	NA	NA	TRBJ2-7	TGCAGCGCCGTAAGGAGAGACGAGCAGTACTTC	CSAVRRDEQYF
TRBV7-2	TRBD1	NA	TRBJ2-7	TGTGCCAGCTGTAGGGGGGACAGGTTTTACGAGCAGTACTTC	CASCRGDRFYEQYF
TRBV29-1	NA	NA	TRBJ1-2	TGCAGCGTTGAAGATGGAGGCGGATCCTATGGCTACACCTTC	CSVEDGGGSYGYTF
TRBV12-3/TRBV12-4	NA	many	TRBJ1-1	TGTGCCAGCAGGGGGAACACTGAAGCTTTCTTT	CASRGNTEAFF
TRBV10-3	NA	NA	TRBJ2-1	TGTGCCATCAGTGAGCGGACGGTCGGGAATGAGCAGTTCTTC	CAISERTVGNEQFF
TRBV7-2	TRBD1	NA	TRBJ1-2	TGTGCCAGCAGCGCCGGACAGGGCATCTATGGCTACACCTTC	CASSAGQGIYGYTF
TRBV20-1	NA	NA	TRBJ1-1	TGCAGTGCTCCATCAGGGTTTCGGAACACTGAAGCTTTCTTT	CSAPSGFRNTEAFF
TRBV20-1	TRBD2	few	TRBJ2-1	TGCAGTGCTCCTCGCGCGAGCGGGAGACTTAGCCACAATGAGCAGTTCTTC	CSAPRASGRLSHNEQFF
TRBV12-3/TRBV12-4	TRBD1	NA	TRBJ1-6	TGTGCCAGCAGTCGCCGGGACAGGGGAAGCGGTTCACCCCTCCACTTT	CASSRRDRGSGSPLHF
TRBV10-3	NA	few	TRBJ1-6	TGTGCCATCAGACAGGAGAATTCACCCCTCCACTTT	CAIRQENSPLHF
TRBV6-2/TRBV6-3	NA	NA	TRBJ2-7	TGTGCCAGCATCTCCTCGGCCTACTACGAGCAGTACTTC	CASISSAYYEQYF
TRBV10-3	TRBD2	NA	TRBJ2-1	TGTGCCATCAGTGAATATAGAGCGGGAGGACCCTACAATGAGCAGTTCTTC	CAISEYRAGGPYNEQFF
TRBV12-3/TRBV12-4	NA	NA	TRBJ1-5	TGTGCCAGCAGTTTAGGGGAAAGAAGCAATCAGCCCCAGCATTTT	CASSLGERSNQPQHF
TRBV27	NA	NA	TRBJ2-3	TGTGCCAGCAGTCCAACCTACCGATCGGGCAGCACAGATACGCAGTATTTT	CASSPTYRSGSTDTQYF
TRBV4-2	NA	once	TRBJ2-7	TGTGCCAGCAGCCAAATCGGGGGGGTGCAGGGGGCCTACGAGCAGTACTTC	CASSQIGGVQGAYEQYF
TRBV2	NA	few	TRBJ1-2	TGTGCCAGCGTAATGGGTTCCTATGGCTACACCTTC	CASVMGSYGYTF
TRBV11-2	TRBD2	NA	TRBJ2-1	TGTGCCAGCAGCTTAGCCCCGGGAGCGGGGCTACACAATGAGCAGTTCTTC	CASSLAPGAGLHNEQFF
TRBV12-3/TRBV12-4	NA	once	TRBJ2-5	TGTGCCAGCACCCCTTCTATTGAGTCCTACTTAGAGACCCAGTACTTC	CASTPSIESYLETQYF
TRBV20-1	TRBD1	NA	TRBJ1-2	TGCAGTGCGGCGCAGGGGGCCGGCTACACCTTC	CSAAQGAGYTF
TRBV6-1	NA	NA	TRBJ2-5	TGTGCCAGCAGTGAACATGAGCGGCCCCTTGGGGAGCAGTACTTC	CASSEHERPLGEQYF
TRBV3-1	NA	many	TRBJ2-1	TGTGCCAGCAGCCACCAGAACTCTCCCTCCTACAATGAGCAGTTCTTC	CASSHQNSPSYNEQFF
TRBV7-9	NA	NA	TRBJ2-2	TGTGCCAGCAGCTTAGTAGTCAGTTTAACCGGGGAGCTGTTTTTT	CASSLVVSLTGELFF
TRBV29-1	NA	NA	TRBJ1-2	TGCAGCGGGGGGGGGTTTAGCTATGGCTACACCTTC	CSGGGFSYGYTF
TRBV20-1	TRBD2	few	TRBJ2-2	TGCAGTGCTAGTGAACTAGCGGGGGACCCTAGGGAGCTGTTTTTT	CSASELAGDPRELFF
TRBV29-1	NA	few	TRBJ2-5	TGCAGCGGCCGTGGGACATTCCAAGAGACCCAGTACTTC	CSGRGTFQETQYF
TRBV2	NA	NA	TRBJ1-6	TGTGCCAGCAGTGGTAGAGGACATACAAATTCACCCCTCCACTTT	CASSGRGHTNSPLHF
TRBV5-5	NA	NA	TRBJ1-1	TGTGCCAGCAGCTTGCCGGGGGCGGACACTGAAGCTTTCTTT	CASSLPGADTEAFF
TRBV5-1	NA	few	TRBJ2-7	TGCGCCAGCAGCTTAGGGGTTGGATTTTACGAGCAGTACTTC	CASSLGVGFYEQYF
TRBV29-1	NA	few	TRBJ2-7	TGCAGCGGGTCCCTTCGCGCGGGCGAGCAGTACTTC	CSGSLRAGEQYF
TRBV18	NA	NA	TRBJ1-2	TGTGCCAGCTCACCAAGTATGGGGGACTATGGCTACACCTTC	CASSPSMGDYGYTF
TRBV12-3/TRBV12-4	NA	NA	TRBJ2-4	TGTGCCAGCAGTTTTGCTCGGGGCGAAAACATTCAGTACTTC	CASSFARGENIQYF
TRBV7-9	NA	NA	TRBJ2-7	TGTGCCAGCAGCTTAGGGCCGGGACATGGATACGAGCAGTACTTC	CASSLGPGHGYEQYF
TRBV3-1	NA	NA	TRBJ1-2	TGTGCCAGCAGCCAAGGAAAAGCTATCTATGGCTACACCTTC	CASSQGKAIYGYTF
TRBV10-3	NA	NA	TRBJ2-7	TGTGCCATCAGGGGAAACTACGAGCAGTACTTC	CAIRGNYEQYF
TRBV13	TRBD1	once	TRBJ2-3	TGTGCCAGCAGCCCCACAGGGGCGCCCCAAGATACGCAGTATTTT	CASSPTGAPQDTQYF
TRBV4-3	NA	NA	TRBJ1-2	TGCGCCAGCAGCCAAGAAGGAGGGGTCTCCGCAGGGCCCAGGAGAGGCTACACCTTC	CASSQEGGVSAGPRRGYTF
TRBV7-9	NA	few	TRBJ2-7	TGTGCCAGCAGCTTATATGGTAGCCCCTACGAGCAGTACTTC	CASSLYGSPYEQYF
TRBV20-1	NA	NA	TRBJ2-7	TGCAGTGCGAACAGCGGCTACGAGCAGTACTTC	CSANSGYEQYF
TRBV4-1	NA	NA	TRBJ1-6	TGCGCCAGCAGCCAAGGAGGCGTAATTCCGCCCCTCCACTTT	CASSQGGVIPPLHF
TRBV6-5	NA	NA	TRBJ2-2	TGTGCCAGCAGTTGGGGACGGCCGGACGGTACCGGGGAGCTGTTTTTT	CASSWGRPDGTGELFF
TRBV29-1	TRBD1	few	TRBJ2-4	TGCAGCGTTGGTAGACAGGGCGACATTCAGTACTTC	CSVGRQGDIQYF
TRBV16	NA	NA	TRBJ2-5	TGTGCCAGCAGCCAATCACGCCAAGAGACCCAGTACTTC	CASSQSRQETQYF
TRBV6-6	NA	few	TRBJ2-5	TGTGCCAGCAGTTACTCATATGGGCCGGAGACCCAGTACTTC	CASSYSYGPETQYF
TRBV7-7	NA	NA	TRBJ2-5	TGTGCTAGCAGCTTAGCGCTTGGGCAGGGGAGTCAAGAGACCCAGTACTTC	CASSLALGQGSQETQYF
TRBV20-1	TRBD2	NA	TRBJ2-5	TGCAGTGTTCCAGCGGGGGTGGTAGAGACCCAGTACTTC	CSVPAGVVETQYF
TRBV10-3	NA	NA	TRBJ2-2	TGTGCCATCAGTTCCTTAGCCGGGGAGCTGTTTTTT	CAISSLAGELFF
TRBV6-6	TRBD2	NA	TRBJ2-3	TGTGCCAGCAGTTTCAGCGGGAGATCTTATGATACGCAGTATTTT	CASSFSGRSYDTQYF
TRBV27	TRBD1	NA	TRBJ1-2	TGTGCCAGCAGTTCGCGGTTCGGGGACAGGGGCGATGGCTACACCTTC	CASSSRFGDRGDGYTF
TRBV3-1	TRBD2	NA	TRBJ2-4	TGTGCCAGCAGCCAAGGGGCTAGCGGGGGCAAAAACATTCAGTACTTC	CASSQGASGGKNIQYF